The sequence of this T cell receptor (beta chain) was determined in a study of human T cells and chemical hapten exposure. The CDR3 covers 15 residues. Germline V gives CDR1 MNHEY, CDR2 SVGEGT. The ends were cut back, 2 bases at V and 5 bases at J, with 12 bases in the middle. There are a few counts of this clonotype. Time point: pre-sensitization, week 0. As for treatment: therapeutic diphenylcyclopropenone sensitization with weekly scalp DPC. TCRdb re-called the RACE reads with MiXCR, one entry per CDR3 protein. Here the sample spans more than 300,000 distinct CDR3 sequences, 5.5% being singletons. Sequenced here: whole blood, sampled in connection with sensitization to the hapten diphenylcyclopropenone (DPC). This sequence joins TRBV6-2 or TRBV6-3 and TRBJ1-4; no firm D call. This sequence was found in a woman between 18 and 29 years old with alopecia areata. Some clones in this sample may be carry-over from other donors' samples. The CDR3 DNA follows: TGTGCCAGCAGTTACGGGGATGATGCGAATGAAAAACTGTTTTTT. Protein: CASSYGDDANEKLFF.